The present T cell receptor beta chain was sequenced within a study of shared clonotypes between healthy human individuals. General study points: When compared with the clonotypes that were shared by all four sorted-subset donors, the non-shared clonotypes turned out to have lower generation probabilities. Exclusively blood specimens were collected; tissue repertoires likely differ. Larger richness was generally estimated for naive than memory subsets.

The assay ran at deep level. Libraries were prepared by immunoSEQ multiplex PCR; TCRdb keeps only in-frame clonotypes and omits some of them. The sample includes 2,500,000 or so clones, over 85% of them seen just once. This CDR3 spans 12 amino acids. V was trimmed by 2 bases and J by 11 bases, leaving 11 bases between them. Germline-derived CDR1 and CDR2 are ENHRY and SYGVKD. On this clone: Its antigen is unknown.

V is TRBV10-3 and J is TRBJ2-3, with a possible D match to TRBD1 (6 bases). Sequenced sample: naive CD4+ T cells sorted from blood. Noted subset: CD45RA+ positively selected. The TCR comes from a young man in good health. CDR3 sequence (DNA): TGTGCCATCAGTGAGGTGGGACAAGGGCAGTATTTT. It translates to CAISEVGQGQYF.